A selection of T cell receptor beta chains follows, all from one sample in a study of cytomegalovirus exposure and HLA in healthy donors. Libraries were prepared by immunoSEQ multiplex PCR; TCRdb keeps only in-frame clonotypes and omits some of them. This sample has about 65,000 clones, with 94% found just once. The sample consisted of PBMCs. All receptors derive from a man aged 18 to 29 in good health and CMV-seropositive. Both conserved end residues are trimmed from each CDR3. Size is stated for part of the rows, as once, few or many counts, or as a class when the clone is expanded.

cdr3_aa,v_call,clone_size,j_call
ASSQAFQVGYT,TRBV14,.,TRBJ1-2
ASSLPGESYNEQF,TRBV5-6,.,TRBJ2-1
ASSWTGWRNQPQH,TRBV6-1,.,TRBJ1-5
ASRYTDRGTFYEQY,TRBV12-2,.,TRBJ2-7
ASTLSRQGAYNEQF,TRBV27,.,TRBJ2-1
ASSLKAFYEQY,TRBV7-2,.,TRBJ2-7
ASSFLTGEFGGELF,TRBV7-8,.,TRBJ2-2
ASSETGWTEQF,TRBV10-1,once,TRBJ2-1
ASSIGTAFYEQY,TRBV19,.,TRBJ2-7
ASSLSPGQGAYNEKLF,TRBV27,.,TRBJ1-4
ASSPGGVGTYEQY,TRBV7-2,.,TRBJ2-7
ASSQDRSYNEQF,TRBV18,once,TRBJ2-1
ASVYNYEQY,TRBV6-1,once,TRBJ2-7
ASSPRPPGDQPQH,TRBV5-5,.,TRBJ1-5
ASTGQEGTDTQY,TRBV2,.,TRBJ2-3
ASSDSSSGNFAQF,TRBV6-4,.,TRBJ2-1
ASSLNRRETQY,TRBV6-6,.,TRBJ2-5
ASSYSPRYTDTQY,TRBV6-6,.,TRBJ2-3
ASSSDRSSYEQY,TRBV7-9,.,TRBJ2-7
ASNPGRWTGELF,TRBV27,.,TRBJ2-2
SVAPWRTDTQY,TRBV29-1,.,TRBJ2-3
ASSIDLVGLAGTNEQF,TRBV19,.,TRBJ2-1
ASSFGTSTANEQF,TRBV5-1,.,TRBJ2-1
ASSRRENQPQH,TRBV6-6,.,TRBJ1-5
ASSGTAGNTIY,TRBV6-1,.,TRBJ1-3
ASSDHDRVNNSPLH,TRBV18,few,TRBJ1-6
ASSFGGSTGANVLT,TRBV7-9,.,TRBJ2-6
ASTFLAVDSYEQY,TRBV6-5,.,TRBJ2-7
ASSQVFVNEQF,TRBV14,.,TRBJ2-1
ASSLVRDNEQF,TRBV7-9,.,TRBJ2-1
ASREGPSWEKLF,TRBV6-1,.,TRBJ1-4
ASSLGLRAEAF,TRBV7-9,.,TRBJ1-1
AWSGTGARAKNIQY,TRBV30,.,TRBJ2-4
ASSQVNLVSYNEQF,TRBV4-1,.,TRBJ2-1
ASSLARYQETQY,TRBV27,once,TRBJ2-5
ASSAGKGQPQH,TRBV18,.,TRBJ1-5